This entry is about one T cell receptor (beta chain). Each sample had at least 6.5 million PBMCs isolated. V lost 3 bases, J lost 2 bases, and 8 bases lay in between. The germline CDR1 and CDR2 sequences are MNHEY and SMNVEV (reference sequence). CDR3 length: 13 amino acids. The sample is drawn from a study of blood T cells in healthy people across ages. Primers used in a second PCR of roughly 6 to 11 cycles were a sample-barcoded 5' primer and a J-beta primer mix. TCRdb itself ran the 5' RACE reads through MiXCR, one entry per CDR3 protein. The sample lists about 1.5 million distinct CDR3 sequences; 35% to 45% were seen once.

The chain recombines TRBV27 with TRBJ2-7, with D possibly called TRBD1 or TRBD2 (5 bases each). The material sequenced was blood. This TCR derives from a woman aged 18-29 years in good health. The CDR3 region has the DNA TGTGCCAGCAGTTTCGGGGACCCCTACGAGCAGTACTTC. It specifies CASSFGDPYEQYF.